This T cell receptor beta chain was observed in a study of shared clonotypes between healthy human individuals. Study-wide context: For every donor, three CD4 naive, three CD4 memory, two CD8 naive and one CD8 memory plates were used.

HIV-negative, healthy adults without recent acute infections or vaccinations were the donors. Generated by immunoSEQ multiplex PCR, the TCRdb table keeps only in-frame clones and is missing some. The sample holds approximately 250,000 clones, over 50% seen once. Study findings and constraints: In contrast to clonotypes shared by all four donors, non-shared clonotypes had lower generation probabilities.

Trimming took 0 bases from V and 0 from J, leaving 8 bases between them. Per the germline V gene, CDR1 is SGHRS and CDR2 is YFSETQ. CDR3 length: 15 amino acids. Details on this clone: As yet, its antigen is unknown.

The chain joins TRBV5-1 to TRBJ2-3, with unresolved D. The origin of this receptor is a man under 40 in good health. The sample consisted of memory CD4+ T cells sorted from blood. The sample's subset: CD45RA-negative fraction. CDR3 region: CASSLARQSTDTQYF. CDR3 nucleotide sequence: TGCGCCAGCAGCTTGGCCCGGCAGAGCACAGATACGCAGTATTTT.